This T cell receptor (beta chain) emerged from a study of CD8 T cells in ankylosing spondylitis. Whole-study findings and limits: Disease-linked clones were reportedly significantly enriched in matched ankylosing spondylitis synovial fluid. Seven to nine highly homologous variants formed a TCR beta motif that appeared characteristic of ankylosing spondylitis blood.

Making use of molecular barcodes, quantitative 5'-RACE generated TCR beta libraries. TCRdb processed the 5' RACE reads anew with MiXCR; each CDR3 protein has one entry. The top ten hold 16% of the sample, which has 30,000 to 45,000 distinct CDR3 sequences, about a tenth seen once. This clonotype appeared many times. As yet, its antigen is unknown. The TCR was taken from a male donor with ankylosing spondylitis or in good health (not recorded which). Sequencing was done on a sample of blood, either unsorted or a sorted T cell fraction (not recorded which).

CDR3 in DNA: TGCGCCAGCAGCTTGTTTCGACTAGGAGACACCGGGGAGCTGTTTTTT. This sequence encodes CASSLFRLGDTGELFF. J is TRBJ2-2 and V is TRBV5-1, with D possibly TRBD2 on 6 matching bases. CDR1 and CDR2 from the germline V gene are SGHRS and YFSETQ. V shed 1 base and J shed 3 bases, with 13 bases lying between them. The CDR3 has 16 amino acids.